This TCR beta chain was obtained from a study of blood T cell repertoires in COVID-19 (dated by TCRdb to the early 2020s). Study-level background: Samples covering the acute and convalescent phases of COVID-19 were provided by collaborators in the United States, Italy and Spain. Where HLA class I and class II types were available, the types were taken from metadata supplied by the sample provider, not from assay-based typing. Sample metadata almost always included a de-identified subject ID, COVID-19 status, age in years and sex. A freely available public database, intended as a resource for researchers studying the immune response to SARS-CoV-2, is where the repertoires were released. The dataset comprised deeply sampled blood TCRbeta repertoires from subjects exposed to, actively infected with, or recovered from COVID-19. The samples were drawn from the first 160 participants of the ongoing ImmuneRACE study and from some 1,300 subjects provided by 6 global collaborators. The material from the prospective study consisted of cDNA or gDNA derived from T cells, B-cell-depleted T cells, or PBMCs. Overall study results and their limits: Clinical and demographic metadata were provided uncurated, with the amount varying by source and participant.

A single count supports this clone. There is no known antigen for this receptor. Base qualities were left out, and no much larger clone turns up one base away. Whole blood was collected in K2EDTA tubes by collaborating institutions according to the institutions' own protocols. For TCRbeta analysis, collaborators shipped samples in one of three forms: frozen whole blood, isolated PBMCs, or DNA extracted from either of those sample types. TCRbeta CDR3 regions were amplified from genomic DNA by means of the immunoSEQ Assay, a bias-controlled multiplex PCR. The authors' analysis ran thus. The number of nucleated cells in each sample was estimated by amplification of reference gene primers within the assay. To quantify the absolute abundance of each unique TCRbeta CDR3 rearrangement, sequence reads were collapsed and filtered. For each sample, productive Simpson clonality was calculated by taking the square root of Simpson's diversity index across productive rearrangements. TCRdb took over this immuneACCESS table, retaining in-frame rearrangements with V and J assigned. Such tables are incomplete; in checked studies, under half of the missing clones stem from an unresolved V gene, and the remainder is unexplained. D and trimming were read from the DNA, whereas the V and J calls and clone size are those reported in that table. The sample has approximately 100,000 clones on record, 85% of them singletons. Approximately 2% of the sample goes to the ten largest clones.

From V the trimming removes 2 bases and from J it removes 2 bases, while the gene matches leave 7 bases of the junction unaccounted for. From cysteine to phenylalanine, the CDR3 is 16 amino acids long. Only the CDR3 DNA is retained, 48 bases long and in frame from the first base. According to the germline V gene, CDR1 reads LGHNT and CDR2 reads FRNRAP. The sequenced material came from peripheral blood. The V and J segments used are TRBV12-5 and TRBJ2-7; 9 nucleotides in the junction match TRBD2. The TCR was taken from a woman between 65 and 79 years old with active or convalescent COVID-19. The DNA sequence is TGTGCTAGTGGTTTGATACTTAGCGGGAGCACCTACGAGCAGTACTTC. Translation gives CASGLILSGSTYEQYF.